The clone carrying this TCR beta chain was counted between two and nine times. Its antigen is unidentified. This same CDR3 is encoded by further DNA sequences in the sample. V shed 5 bases and J 2 bases; nucleotides not matched to a gene: 5. The germline V gene has CDR1 SGHRS and CDR2 YFSETQ. The CDR3 extends over 14 amino acids. Isolated RNA was reverse transcribed in full, so expressed TCRB transcripts were sequenced. The data were produced by immunoSEQ multiplex PCR, yet TCRdb's version contains in-frame clones alone and is incomplete. The sample includes about 620,000 clones, about a sixth of them seen just once. This entry is derived from a study of beta chain features in type 1 diabetes. Whole-study context: Patient and healthy donor groups were alike in age, gender and cell yields. Study-level points and caveats: High-TCR-expressing cells could be over-represented by cDNA sequencing.

Sequenced sample: naive CD4+ T cells from blood. The source of this sequence is a man younger than 35 in good health. This sequence joins TRBV5-1 and TRBJ2-7, with 9 bases fitting TRBD1. Written as DNA, the CDR3 is TGCGCCAGCAGTCCTCGGACAGGGGCCTACGAGCAGTACTTC. Translated: CASSPRTGAYEQYF.